This T cell receptor beta chain came from a study of human T cells and chemical hapten exposure. Germline values: CDR1 DFQATT, CDR2 SNEGSKA (reference sequence). The CDR3 is 13 amino acids. V shed 6 bases and J 4 bases; nucleotides not matched to a gene: 8. Described time point: patch test 1, 2 weeks after DPC sensitization. Described treatment: therapeutic diphenylcyclopropenone sensitization with weekly scalp DPC. MiXCR, run by TCRdb on the RACE reads, gives a single entry per CDR3 protein. In the table there are 380,000 or so distinct CDR3 sequences, nearly 5% of which are singletons. The chain is built from TRBV20-1 and TRBJ2-7; 8 positions match TRBD1. The TCR sequence derives from a woman aged 45-60 years with alopecia areata. Some clones in this sample may be carry-over from other donors' samples. The sample here was whole blood, taken in connection with sensitization to the hapten diphenylcyclopropenone (DPC). The CDR3 region has the DNA TGCAGTGCGGGCAGGGGGCAAGCATACGAGCAGTACTTC. This encodes CSAGRGQAYEQYF.